This T cell receptor beta chain was sequenced for a study of shared clonotypes between healthy human individuals. Overall study: Each donor had three CD4 naive, three CD4 memory, two CD8 naive and one CD8 memory plate.

Deep-level running was used for the assay. Generated by immunoSEQ multiplex PCR, the TCRdb table keeps only in-frame clones and is missing some. The sample has approximately 340,000 clones, around 67% seen once. The CDR3 is made up of 15 amino acids. Trimming cost V 1 base and J 6 bases, with 13 bases left between them. Germline V gene lookup returns CDR1 SGHNT and CDR2 YENEEA. As regards this clone: Its cognate antigen is unknown.

Findings and limits, study-wide: Generation of non-shared clonotypes was less probable than generation of clonotypes shared by all four donors.

The chain carries TRBV11-3 and TRBJ2-1; D might be TRBD2 (6 bases). The receptor was derived from a man under 40 in good health. The specimen sequenced was memory CD4+ T cells sorted from blood. Subset given: CD45RA-negative fraction. The CDR3 bases are TGTGCCAGCAGCTTAGGAGCGGGCCAATCCAATGAGCAGTTCTTC. Amino acids: CASSLGAGQSNEQFF.